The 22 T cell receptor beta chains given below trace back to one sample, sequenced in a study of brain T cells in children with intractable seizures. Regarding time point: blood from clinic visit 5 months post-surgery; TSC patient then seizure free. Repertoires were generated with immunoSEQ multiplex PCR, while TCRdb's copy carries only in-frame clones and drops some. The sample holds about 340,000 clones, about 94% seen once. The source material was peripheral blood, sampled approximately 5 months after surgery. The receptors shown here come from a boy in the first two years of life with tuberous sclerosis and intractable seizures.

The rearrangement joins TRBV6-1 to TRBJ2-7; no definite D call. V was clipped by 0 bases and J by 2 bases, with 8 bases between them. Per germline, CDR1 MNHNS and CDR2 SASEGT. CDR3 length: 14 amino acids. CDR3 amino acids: CASSEATRTYEQYF. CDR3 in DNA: TGTGCCAGCAGTGAAGCGACGAGAACCTACGAGCAGTACTTC.

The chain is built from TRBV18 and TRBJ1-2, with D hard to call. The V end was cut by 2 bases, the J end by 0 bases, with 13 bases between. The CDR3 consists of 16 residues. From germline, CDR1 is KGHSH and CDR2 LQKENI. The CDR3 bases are TGTGCCAGCTCACCATTTAAGCCCCAAGCTAACTATGGCTACACCTTC. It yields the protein CASSPFKPQANYGYTF.

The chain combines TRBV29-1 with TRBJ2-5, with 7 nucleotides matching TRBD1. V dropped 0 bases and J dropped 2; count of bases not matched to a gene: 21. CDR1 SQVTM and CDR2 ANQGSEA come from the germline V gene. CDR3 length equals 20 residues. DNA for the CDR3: TGCAGCGTTGAAGATATAGTACCGCTTAGGGACAGTAGATTACAAGAGACCCAGTACTTC. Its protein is CSVEDIVPLRDSRLQETQYF.

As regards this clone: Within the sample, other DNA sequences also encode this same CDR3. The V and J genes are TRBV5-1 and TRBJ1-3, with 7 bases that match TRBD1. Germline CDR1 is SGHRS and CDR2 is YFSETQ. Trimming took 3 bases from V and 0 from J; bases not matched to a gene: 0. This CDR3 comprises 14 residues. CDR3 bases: TGCGCCAGCAGCTCAGGGGGCTCTGGAAACACCATATATTTT. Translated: CASSSGGSGNTIYF.

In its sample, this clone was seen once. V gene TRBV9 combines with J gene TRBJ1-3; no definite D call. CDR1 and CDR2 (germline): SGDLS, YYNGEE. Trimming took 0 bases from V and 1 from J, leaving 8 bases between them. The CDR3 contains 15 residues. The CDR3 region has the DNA TGTGCCAGCAGCGTAGCTCCCGCGTCTGGAAACACCATATATTTT. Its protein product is CASSVAPASGNTIYF. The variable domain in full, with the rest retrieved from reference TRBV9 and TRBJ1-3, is DSGVTQTPKHLITATGQRVTLRCSPRSGDLSVYWYQQSLDQGLQFLIQYYNGEERAKGNILERFSAQQFPDLHSELNLSSLELGDSALYFCASSVAPASGNTIYFGEGSWLTVV.

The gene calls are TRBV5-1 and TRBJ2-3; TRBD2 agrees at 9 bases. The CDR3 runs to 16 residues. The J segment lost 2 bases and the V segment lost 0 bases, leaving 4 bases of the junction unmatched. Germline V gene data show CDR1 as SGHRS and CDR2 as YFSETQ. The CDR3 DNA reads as TGCGCCAGCAGCTTGGCGAGCGGGGGGCCCACAGATACGCAGTATTTT. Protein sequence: CASSLASGGPTDTQYF.

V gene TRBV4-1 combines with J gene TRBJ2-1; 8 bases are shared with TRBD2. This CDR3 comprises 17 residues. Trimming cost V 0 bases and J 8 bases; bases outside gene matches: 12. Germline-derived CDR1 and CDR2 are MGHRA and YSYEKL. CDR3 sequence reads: CASSQDVGTSIIHEQFF. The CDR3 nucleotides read TGCGCCAGCAGCCAAGATGTCGGGACTAGTATAATCCATGAGCAGTTCTTC.

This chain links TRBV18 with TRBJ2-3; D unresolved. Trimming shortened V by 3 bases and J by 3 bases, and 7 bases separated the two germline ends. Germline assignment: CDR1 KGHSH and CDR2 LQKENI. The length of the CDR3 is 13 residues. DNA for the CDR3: TGTGCCAGCTCACCGATCCCGACAGATACGCAGTATTTT. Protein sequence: CASSPIPTDTQYF.

The CDR3 DNA reads as TGTGCCAGCAGTCCCATTGGGGGCTGGACTTCCCAAGAGACCCAGTACTTC. Amino acid sequence: CASSPIGGWTSQETQYF. The V call is TRBV2, the J call TRBJ2-5; D is possibly TRBD1 (6 bases). CDR1 SNHLY and CDR2 FYNNEI come from the germline V gene. This CDR3 has 17 amino acids. The V and J ends lost 5 bases and 1 base respectively, with 20 bases between them.

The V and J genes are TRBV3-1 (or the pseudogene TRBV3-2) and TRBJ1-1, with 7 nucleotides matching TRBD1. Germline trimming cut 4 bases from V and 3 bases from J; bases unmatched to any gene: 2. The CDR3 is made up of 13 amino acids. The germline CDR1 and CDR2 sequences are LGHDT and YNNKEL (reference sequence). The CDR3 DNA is TGTGCCAGCAGCCGGGACAGTGACACTGAAGCTTTCTTT. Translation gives CASSRDSDTEAFF.

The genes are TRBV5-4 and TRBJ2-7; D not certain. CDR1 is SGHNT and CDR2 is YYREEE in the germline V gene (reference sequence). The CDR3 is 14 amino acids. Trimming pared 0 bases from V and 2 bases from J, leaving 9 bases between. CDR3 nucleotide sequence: TGTGCCAGCAGCTTGGGACAAAGTGCCTACGAGCAGTACTTC. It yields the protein CASSLGQSAYEQYF.

CDR3 sequence (DNA): TGTGCCTGGGGAACAGACGGAGTTGGCTACACCTTC. It specifies CAWGTDGVGYTF. The J gene is TRBJ1-2, the V gene TRBV30, with D unresolved. The CDR3 is 12 residues long. Looked up from germline, CDR1 is GTSNPN and CDR2 is SVGIG (reference sequence). The ends were cut back, 5 bases at V and 7 bases at J, with 14 bases in the middle.

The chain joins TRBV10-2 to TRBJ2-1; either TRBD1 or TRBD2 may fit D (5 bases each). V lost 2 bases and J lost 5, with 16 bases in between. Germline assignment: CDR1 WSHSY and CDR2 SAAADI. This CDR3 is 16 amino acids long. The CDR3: CASSERFSGRNNEQFF. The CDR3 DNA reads TGCGCCAGCAGTGAGCGATTCTCGGGACGTAACAATGAGCAGTTCTTC.

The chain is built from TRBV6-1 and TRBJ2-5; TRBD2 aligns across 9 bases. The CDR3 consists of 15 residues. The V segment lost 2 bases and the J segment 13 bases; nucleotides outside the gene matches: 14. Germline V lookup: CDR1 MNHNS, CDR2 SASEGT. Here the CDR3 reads CASSEIAGGFFVWYF. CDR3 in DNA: TGTGCCAGCAGTGAAATTGCGGGGGGGTTTTTTGTCTGGTACTTC.

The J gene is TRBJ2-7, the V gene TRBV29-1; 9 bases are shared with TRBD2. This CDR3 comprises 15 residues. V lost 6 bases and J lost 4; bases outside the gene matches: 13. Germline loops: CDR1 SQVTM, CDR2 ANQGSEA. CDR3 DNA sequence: TGCAGCGTGTTGGATGGGACTAGCAGCTTATACGAGCAGTACTTC. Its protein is CSVLDGTSSLYEQYF.

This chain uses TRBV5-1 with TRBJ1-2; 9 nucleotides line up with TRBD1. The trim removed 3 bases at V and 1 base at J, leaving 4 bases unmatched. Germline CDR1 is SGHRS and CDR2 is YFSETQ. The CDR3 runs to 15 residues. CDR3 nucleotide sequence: TGCGCCAGCAGCTGGAGACAGGGGGATAACTATGGCTACACCTTC. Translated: CASSWRQGDNYGYTF.

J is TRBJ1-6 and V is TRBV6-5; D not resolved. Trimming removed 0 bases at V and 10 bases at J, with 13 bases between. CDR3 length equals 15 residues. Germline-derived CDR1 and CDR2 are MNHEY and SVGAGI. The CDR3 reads CASSYSGPSGSPLHF. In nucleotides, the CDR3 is TGTGCCAGCAGTTACTCCGGGCCTTCGGGATCACCCCTCCACTTT.

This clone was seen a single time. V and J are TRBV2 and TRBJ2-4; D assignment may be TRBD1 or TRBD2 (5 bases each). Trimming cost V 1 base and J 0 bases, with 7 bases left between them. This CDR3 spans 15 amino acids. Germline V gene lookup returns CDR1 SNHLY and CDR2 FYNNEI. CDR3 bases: TGTGCCAGCAGTGAAGATGGGGGAGCCAAAAACATTCAGTACTTC. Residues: CASSEDGGAKNIQYF.

Written as DNA, the CDR3 is TGTGCCTGGAGTATGCGGGACAGAGATAATTCACCCCTCCACTTT. Translated, it gives CAWSMRDRDNSPLHF. J is TRBJ1-6 and V is TRBV30, with 7 bases that match TRBD1. CDR1 GTSNPN and CDR2 SVGIG come from the germline V gene (reference sequence). The CDR3 sequence is 15 residues long. V dropped 2 bases and J dropped 5; count of bases not matched to a gene: 6.

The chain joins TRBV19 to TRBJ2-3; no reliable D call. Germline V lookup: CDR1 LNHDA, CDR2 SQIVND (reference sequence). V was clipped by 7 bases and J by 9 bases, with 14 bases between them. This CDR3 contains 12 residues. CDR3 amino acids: CASKGDLYTQYF. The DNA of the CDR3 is TGTGCCAGTAAAGGTGATCTCTACACGCAGTATTTT.

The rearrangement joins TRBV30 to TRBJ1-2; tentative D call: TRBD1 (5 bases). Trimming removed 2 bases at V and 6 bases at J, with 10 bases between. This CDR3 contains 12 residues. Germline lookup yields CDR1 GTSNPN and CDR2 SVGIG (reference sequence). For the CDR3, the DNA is TGTGCCTGGAGTTCCAGGGCAAATGGCTACACCTTC. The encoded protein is CAWSSRANGYTF.

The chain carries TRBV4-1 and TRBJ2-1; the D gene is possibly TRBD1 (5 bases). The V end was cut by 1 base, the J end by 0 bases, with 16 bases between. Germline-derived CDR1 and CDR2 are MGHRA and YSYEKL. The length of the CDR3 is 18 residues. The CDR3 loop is CASSQGNEPRASYNEQFF. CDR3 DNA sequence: TGCGCCAGCAGCCAAGGGAACGAACCCAGGGCCTCCTACAATGAGCAGTTCTTC.